These 12 T cell receptor beta chains were all obtained from the same sample, sequenced in a study of human thymus T cells. The method was immunoSEQ multiplex PCR; TCRdb's version includes in-frame clones alone and lacks a portion of them. The sample shows about 60,000 clones, 94% of them seen only once. Input material: blood. Receptor source: a boy younger than two with a congenital heart defect but otherwise immunologically healthy.

The V gene is TRBV5-4, the J gene TRBJ2-3; 10 nucleotides agree with TRBD2. The CDR3 covers 15 residues. Germline values: CDR1 SGHNT, CDR2 YYREEE (reference sequence). The V gene end was trimmed by 7 bases and the J gene end by 1 base; junction bases not matched to a gene: 6. The CDR3 DNA follows: TGTGCCAGCGGTACTAGCGGGACTGGCACAGATACGCAGTATTTT. Translation: CASGTSGTGTDTQYF.

The J gene is TRBJ1-2, the V gene TRBV28; tentative D call: TRBD1 (5 bases). V gave up 7 bases and J gave up 6 bases, with 18 bases separating them. The CDR3 length is 14 residues. Germline V gene data show CDR1 as MDHEN and CDR2 as SYDVKM. The CDR3 loop reads CASTPLGGVNGYTF. The CDR3 nucleotides read TGTGCCAGCACCCCATTGGGAGGGGTCAATGGCTACACCTTC.

This chain connects TRBV5-1 to TRBJ2-3, with 11 bases identical to TRBD2. CDR1 and CDR2 (germline): SGHRS, YFSETQ. Losses at the gene ends were 0 bases for V and 6 bases for J; bases not matched to a gene: 6. The CDR3 covers 16 residues. The CDR3 region has the DNA TGCGCCAGCAGCTTGGGAGCTAGCGGGAGGACGGATACGCAGTATTTT. Translated: CASSLGASGRTDTQYF.

The V call is TRBV5-4, the J call TRBJ2-7; possibly TRBD1 for D (6 bases). Germline CDR1 SGHNT, CDR2 YYREEE (reference sequence). The CDR3 is made up of 14 amino acids. Trimming took off 4 bases at V and 1 base at J, with 12 bases between the two ends. As DNA, the CDR3 is TGTGCCAGCAGCCGGTACGGGACATCCTACGAGCAGTACTTC. Translation gives CASSRYGTSYEQYF. Full variable domain (remainder filled in from reference TRBV5-4 and TRBJ2-7): ETGVTQSPTHLIKTRGQQVTLRCSSQSGHNTVSWYQQALGQGPQFIFQYYREEENGRGNFPPRFSGLQFPNYSSELNVNALELDDSALYLCASSRYGTSYEQYFGPGTRLTVT.

About this clone itself: Other DNA sequences from this sample encode an identical CDR3 as well. The chain is built from TRBV6-5 and TRBJ2-7; the match to TRBD1 covers 8 bases. Unmatched junction bases numbered 0, after V lost 2 bases and J lost 3 bases. The CDR3 length is 13 residues. Germline lookup yields CDR1 MNHEY and CDR2 SVGAGI. In nucleotides, the CDR3 is TGTGCCAGCAGTTACGGGACAGGCTACGAGCAGTACTTC. It yields the protein CASSYGTGYEQYF.

This chain joins TRBV6-5 and TRBJ2-7; no clear D. Germline CDR1 reads MNHEY; CDR2 reads SVGAGI. V lost 8 bases and J lost 2, with 7 bases in between. This CDR3 is 11 amino acids long. CDR3 sequence (DNA): TGTGCCAGCGTTCTGGCCTACGAGCAGTACTTC. This translates into CASVLAYEQYF.

V is TRBV28 and J is TRBJ2-7; TRBD2 agrees at 9 bases. The germline V gene encodes CDR1 MDHEN and CDR2 SYDVKM. With V trimmed by 0 bases and J by 4 bases, 7 bases remained unmatched. The CDR3 length is 16 residues. For the CDR3, the DNA is TGTGCCAGCAGTTTATGGGGTAGCGGGAGTAGGTACGAGCAGTACTTC. Translated, it gives CASSLWGSGSRYEQYF.

The chain joins TRBV29-1 to TRBJ2-2; TRBD2 might be the D (6 bases). The CDR3 is made up of 12 amino acids. Germline V lookup: CDR1 SQVTM, CDR2 ANQGSEA. Trimming left V 6 bases short and J 1 base short, with 6 bases between. CDR3: CSVRENTGELFF. The CDR3 coding sequence is TGCAGCGTGCGGGAGAACACCGGGGAGCTGTTTTTT.

This chain links TRBV11-2 with TRBJ2-5; D gene unclear. CDR3 length: 12 residues. Looked up from germline, CDR1 is SGHAT and CDR2 is FQNNGV. Between the trimmed V and J ends, which lost 1 base and 6 bases, there was a span of 6 bases. The CDR3 protein is CASSLVGKTQYF. The CDR3 nucleotides read TGTGCCAGCAGCTTAGTGGGCAAGACCCAGTACTTC.

The V gene is TRBV23-1, the J gene TRBJ2-1; possible D gene TRBD2, 5 bases. TRBV23-1 is assigned to the ORF class and has an uncertain function. The CDR3 is 16 amino acids. V lost 1 base, J lost 4 bases, and 14 bases lay in between. The CDR3 is CASSQFLGSRYNEQFF. The CDR3 DNA reads as TGCGCCAGCAGTCAATTCCTGGGGAGTCGTTACAATGAGCAGTTCTTC.

The CDR3 nucleotides read TGCGCCAGCAGCTACCCCGGGACAGCTGGGGCCAACGTCCTGACTTTC. Protein sequence: CASSYPGTAGANVLTF. The chain employs TRBV5-1 and TRBJ2-6; 7 positions agree with TRBD1. Germline loops: CDR1 SGHRS, CDR2 YFSETQ. The CDR3 runs to 16 residues. The junction had 5 bases not matched to a gene; V was cut back by 3 bases and J by 2 bases.

V is TRBV25-1 and J is TRBJ2-7, with 7 bases matching TRBD1. The CDR3 is 14 amino acids. CDR1 is MGHDK, CDR2 SYGVNS, per germline. V shed 3 bases, J shed 1 base, and the junction held 3 bases outside the gene matches. The CDR3 spells CASSDRTGSYEQYF. In DNA, the CDR3 is TGTGCCAGCAGTGATAGGACAGGATCCTACGAGCAGTACTTC.